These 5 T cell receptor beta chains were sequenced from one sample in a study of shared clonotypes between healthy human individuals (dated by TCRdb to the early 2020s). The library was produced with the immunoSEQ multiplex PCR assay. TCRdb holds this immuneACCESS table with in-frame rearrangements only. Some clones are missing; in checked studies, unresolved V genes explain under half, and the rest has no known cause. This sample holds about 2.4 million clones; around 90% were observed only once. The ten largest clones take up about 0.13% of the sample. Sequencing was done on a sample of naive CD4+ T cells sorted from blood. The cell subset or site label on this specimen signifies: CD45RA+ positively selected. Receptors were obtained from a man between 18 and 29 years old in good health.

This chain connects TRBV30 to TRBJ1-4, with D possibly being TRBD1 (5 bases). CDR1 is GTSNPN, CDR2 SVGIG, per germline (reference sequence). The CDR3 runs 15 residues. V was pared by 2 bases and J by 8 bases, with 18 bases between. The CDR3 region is CAWSTPRTPPEKLFF. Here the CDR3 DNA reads TGTGCCTGGAGTACCCCGAGGACACCACCGGAAAAACTGTTTTTT.

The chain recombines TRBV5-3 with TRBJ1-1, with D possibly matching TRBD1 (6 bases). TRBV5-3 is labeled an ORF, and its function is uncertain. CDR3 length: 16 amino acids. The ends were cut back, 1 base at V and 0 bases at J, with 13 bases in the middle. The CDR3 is CARSLRDIPMNTEAFF. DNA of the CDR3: TGTGCCAGAAGCTTGAGGGACATCCCCATGAACACTGAAGCTTTCTTT.

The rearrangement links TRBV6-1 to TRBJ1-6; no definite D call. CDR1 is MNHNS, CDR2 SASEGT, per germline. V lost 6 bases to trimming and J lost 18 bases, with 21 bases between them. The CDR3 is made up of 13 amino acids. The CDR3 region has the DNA TGTGCCAGCAGCCCTAATGGACGGATCCAAGGCCACTTT. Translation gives CASSPNGRIQGHF.

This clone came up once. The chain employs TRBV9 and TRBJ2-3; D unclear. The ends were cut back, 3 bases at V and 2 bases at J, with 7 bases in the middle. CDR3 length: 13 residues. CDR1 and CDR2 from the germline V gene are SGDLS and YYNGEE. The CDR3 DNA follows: TGTGCCAGCAGCGCCAAGAACACAGATACGCAGTATTTT. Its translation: CASSAKNTDTQYF.

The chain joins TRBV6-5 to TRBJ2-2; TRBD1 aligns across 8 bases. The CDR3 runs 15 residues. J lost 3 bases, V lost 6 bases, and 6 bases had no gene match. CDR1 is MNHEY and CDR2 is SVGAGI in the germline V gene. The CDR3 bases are TGTGCCAGCAGAAAAGGACAGGGATACACCGGGGAGCTGTTTTTT. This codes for CASRKGQGYTGELFF.